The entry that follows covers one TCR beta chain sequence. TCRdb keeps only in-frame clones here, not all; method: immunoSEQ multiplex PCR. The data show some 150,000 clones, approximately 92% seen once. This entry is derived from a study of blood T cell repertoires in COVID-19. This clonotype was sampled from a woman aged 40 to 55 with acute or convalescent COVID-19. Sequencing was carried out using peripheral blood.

In DNA form, the CDR3 reads TGTGCCAGCAGCTTGAGGGAGGGCTTCGATCAGCCCCAGCATTTT. Translation: CASSLREGFDQPQHF. V and J are TRBV9 and TRBJ1-5; D is unclear. V lost 4 bases and J 5 bases, leaving 16 bases between the germline ends. Germline V gene lookup returns CDR1 SGDLS and CDR2 YYNGEE. The CDR3 spans 15 residues. The whole variable domain, remainder taken from reference TRBV9 and TRBJ1-5, is DSGVTQTPKHLITATGQRVTLRCSPRSGDLSVYWYQQSLDQGLQFLIQYYNGEERAKGNILERFSAQQFPDLHSELNLSSLELGDSALYFCASSLREGFDQPQHFGDGTRLSIL.